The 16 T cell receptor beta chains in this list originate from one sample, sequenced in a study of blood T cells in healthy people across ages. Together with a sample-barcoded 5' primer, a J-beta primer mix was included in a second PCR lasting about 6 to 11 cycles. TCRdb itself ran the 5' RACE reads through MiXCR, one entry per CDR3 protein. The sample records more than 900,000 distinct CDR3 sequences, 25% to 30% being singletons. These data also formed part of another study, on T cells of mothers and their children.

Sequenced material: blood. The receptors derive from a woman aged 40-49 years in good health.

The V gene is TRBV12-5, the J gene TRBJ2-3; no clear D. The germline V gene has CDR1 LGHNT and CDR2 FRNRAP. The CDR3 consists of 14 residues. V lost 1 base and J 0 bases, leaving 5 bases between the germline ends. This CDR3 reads CASGLGGSTDTQYF. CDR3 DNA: TGTGCTAGTGGTTTGGGGGGAAGCACAGATACGCAGTATTTT.

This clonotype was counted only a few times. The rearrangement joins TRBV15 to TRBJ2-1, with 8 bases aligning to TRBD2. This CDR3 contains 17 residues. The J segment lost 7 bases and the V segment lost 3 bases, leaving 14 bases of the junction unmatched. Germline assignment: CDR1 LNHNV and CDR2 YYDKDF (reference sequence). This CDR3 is CATSRDPSGGFRNEQFF. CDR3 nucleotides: TGTGCCACCAGCAGGGATCCAAGCGGGGGTTTCAGGAATGAGCAGTTCTTC. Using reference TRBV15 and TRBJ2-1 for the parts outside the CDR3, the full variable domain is DAMVIQNPRYQVTQFGKPVTLSCSQTLNHNVMYWYQQKSSQAPKLLFHYYDKDFNNEADTPDNFQSRRPNTSFCFLDIRSPGLGDTAMYLCATSRDPSGGFRNEQFFGPGTRLTVL.

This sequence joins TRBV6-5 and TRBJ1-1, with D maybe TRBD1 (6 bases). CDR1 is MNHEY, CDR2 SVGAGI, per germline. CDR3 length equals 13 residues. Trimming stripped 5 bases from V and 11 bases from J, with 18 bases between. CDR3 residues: CASSARTGAEAFF. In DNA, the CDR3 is TGTGCCAGCAGTGCGCGTACGGGGGCCGAGGCTTTCTTT.

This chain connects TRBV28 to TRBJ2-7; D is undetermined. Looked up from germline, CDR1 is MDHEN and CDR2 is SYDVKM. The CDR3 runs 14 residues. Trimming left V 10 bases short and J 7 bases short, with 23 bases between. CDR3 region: CATHSTGPVGEQYF. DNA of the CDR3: TGTGCCACCCACAGTACCGGGCCCGTAGGGGAGCAGTACTTC.

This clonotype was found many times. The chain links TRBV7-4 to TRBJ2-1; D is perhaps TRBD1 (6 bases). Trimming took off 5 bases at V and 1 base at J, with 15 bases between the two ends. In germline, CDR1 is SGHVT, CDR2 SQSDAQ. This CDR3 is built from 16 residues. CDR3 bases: TGTGCCAGCAGCATGGGACATCCTCGGTCCTACAATGAGCAGTTCTTC. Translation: CASSMGHPRSYNEQFF.

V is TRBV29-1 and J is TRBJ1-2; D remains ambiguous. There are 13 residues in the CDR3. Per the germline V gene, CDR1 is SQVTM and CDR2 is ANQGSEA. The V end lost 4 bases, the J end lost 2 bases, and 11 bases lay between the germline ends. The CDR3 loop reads CSVGVGLNYGYTF. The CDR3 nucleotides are TGCAGCGTTGGTGTAGGGCTGAACTATGGCTACACCTTC.

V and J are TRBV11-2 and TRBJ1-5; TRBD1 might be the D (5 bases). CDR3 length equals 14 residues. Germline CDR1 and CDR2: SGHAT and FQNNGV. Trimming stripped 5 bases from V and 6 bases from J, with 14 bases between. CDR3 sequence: CASSTSGGVQPQHF. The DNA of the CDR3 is TGTGCCAGCAGCACGTCGGGGGGAGTTCAGCCCCAGCATTTT.

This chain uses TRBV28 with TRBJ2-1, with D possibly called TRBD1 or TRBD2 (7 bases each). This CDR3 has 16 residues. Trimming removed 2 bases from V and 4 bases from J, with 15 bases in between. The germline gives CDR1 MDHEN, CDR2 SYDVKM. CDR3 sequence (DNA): TGTGCCAGCAGTTTAATTAGACAGGGAGGGTACAATGAGCAGTTCTTC. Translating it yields CASSLIRQGGYNEQFF.

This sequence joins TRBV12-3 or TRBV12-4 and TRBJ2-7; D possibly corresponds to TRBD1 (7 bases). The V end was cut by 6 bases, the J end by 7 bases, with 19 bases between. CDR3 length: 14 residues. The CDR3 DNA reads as TGTGCCAGCAGGGCCTCGACAGGGACTGCTGAGCAGTACTTC. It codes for CASRASTGTAEQYF.

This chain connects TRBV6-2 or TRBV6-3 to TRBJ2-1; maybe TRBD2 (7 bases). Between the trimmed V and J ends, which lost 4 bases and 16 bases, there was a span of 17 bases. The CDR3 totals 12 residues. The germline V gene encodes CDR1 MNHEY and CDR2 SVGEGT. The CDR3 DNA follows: TGTGCCAGCAGTTCCTTGGGGGGGGGCCATTTCTTC. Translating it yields CASSSLGGGHFF.

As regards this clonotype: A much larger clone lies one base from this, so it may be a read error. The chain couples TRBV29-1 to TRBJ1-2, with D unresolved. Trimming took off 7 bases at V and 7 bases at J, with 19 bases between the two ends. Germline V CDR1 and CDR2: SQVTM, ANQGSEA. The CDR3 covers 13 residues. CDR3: CSADLGTGGGYTF. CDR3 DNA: TGCAGCGCTGATCTGGGTACGGGAGGTGGCTACACCTTC.

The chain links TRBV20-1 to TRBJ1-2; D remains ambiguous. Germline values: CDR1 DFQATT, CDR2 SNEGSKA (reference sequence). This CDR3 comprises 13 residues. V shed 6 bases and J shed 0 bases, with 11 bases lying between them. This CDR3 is CSALWVSNYGYTF. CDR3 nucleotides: TGCAGTGCCTTGTGGGTGTCTAACTATGGCTACACCTTC.

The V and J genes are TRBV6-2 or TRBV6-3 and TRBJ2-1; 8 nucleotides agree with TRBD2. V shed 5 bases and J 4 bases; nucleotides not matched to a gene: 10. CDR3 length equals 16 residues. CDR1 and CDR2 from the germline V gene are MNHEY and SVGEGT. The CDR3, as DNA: TGTGCCAGCAGTGCACCTTCTCGCGGGGGGTACAATGAGCAGTTCTTC. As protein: CASSAPSRGGYNEQFF.

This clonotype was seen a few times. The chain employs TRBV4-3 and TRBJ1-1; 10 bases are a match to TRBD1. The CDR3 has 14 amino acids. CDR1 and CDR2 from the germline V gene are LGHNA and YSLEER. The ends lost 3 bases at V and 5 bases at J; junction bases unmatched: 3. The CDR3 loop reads CASSHSDRGTEAFF. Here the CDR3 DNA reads TGCGCCAGCAGCCACTCGGACAGGGGGACTGAAGCTTTCTTT.

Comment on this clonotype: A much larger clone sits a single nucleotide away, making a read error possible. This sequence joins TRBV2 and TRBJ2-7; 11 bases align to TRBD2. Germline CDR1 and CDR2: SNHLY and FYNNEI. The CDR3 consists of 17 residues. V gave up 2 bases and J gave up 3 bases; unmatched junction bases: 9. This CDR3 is CASSEFASGGTCYEQYF. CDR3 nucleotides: TGTGCCAGCAGTGAATTTGCTAGCGGGGGGACGTGCTACGAGCAGTACTTC.

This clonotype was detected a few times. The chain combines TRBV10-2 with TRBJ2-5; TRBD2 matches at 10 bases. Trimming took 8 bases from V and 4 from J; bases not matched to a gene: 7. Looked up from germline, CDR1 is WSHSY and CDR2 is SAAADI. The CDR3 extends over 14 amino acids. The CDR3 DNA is TGCGCCAGCGCCACCCAGCGGGGGGGAGAGACCCAGTACTTC. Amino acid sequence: CASATQRGGETQYF.